This TCR beta chain originates from a study of PD-1 blockade in mismatch repair-deficient tumors. TCRdb keeps only in-frame clones here, not all; method: immunoSEQ multiplex PCR. Of some 110,000 clones in the sample, roughly 80% were seen once. The V and J ends lost 2 bases and 4 bases respectively, with 13 bases between them. The CDR3 length is 14 residues. Per the germline V gene, CDR1 is SGDLS and CDR2 is YYNGEE. The chain is built from TRBV9 and TRBJ2-7; D may match TRBD1 or TRBD2 (5 bases each). The starting material was peripheral blood, obtained 60 weeks after starting pembrolizumab. This receptor was taken from an adult with mismatch repair-deficient cancer. CDR3 nucleotide sequence: TGTGCCAGCAGCGTGGGGTGGGGGTCGTACGAGCAGTACTTC. This sequence encodes CASSVGWGSYEQYF. The full variable domain, in which reference TRBV9 and TRBJ2-7 provide the parts outside the CDR3, is DSGVTQTPKHLITATGQRVTLRCSPRSGDLSVYWYQQSLDQGLQFLIQYYNGEERAKGNILERFSAQQFPDLHSELNLSSLELGDSALYFCASSVGWGSYEQYFGPGTRLTVT.